These 27 T cell receptor beta chains share one sample of origin, sequenced in a study of shared clonotypes between healthy human individuals. Profiled with immunoSEQ multiplex PCR; TCRdb holds only in-frame clones, not every one. The sample includes about 980,000 clones, approximately 80% of them seen just once. Material for sequencing was memory CD4+ T cells sorted from blood. This sample's subset: CD45RA-negative fraction. These receptors all stem from a man between 18 and 29 years old in good health.

Notes on this clone: Other DNA sequences of this sample code for an identical CDR3. V gene TRBV19 combines with J gene TRBJ1-5, with D tentatively TRBD1 (5 bases). The CDR3 totals 14 residues. V was pared by 5 bases and J by 2 bases, with 10 bases between. Germline V gives CDR1 LNHDA, CDR2 SQIVND (reference sequence). CDR3 region: CASSPQGGNQPQHF. Here the CDR3 DNA reads TGTGCCAGTAGTCCCCAGGGAGGCAATCAGCCCCAGCATTTT.

The chain combines TRBV2 with TRBJ1-2, with D perhaps TRBD1 (6 bases). In germline, CDR1 is SNHLY, CDR2 FYNNEI. The V end was cut by 7 bases, the J end by 6 bases, with 15 bases between. CDR3 size: 13 residues. The CDR3 sequence: CASNVGRGNGYTF. The CDR3 DNA reads as TGTGCCAGCAACGTGGGCAGGGGCAATGGCTACACCTTC. The full variable domain, with the rest looked up from reference TRBV2 and TRBJ1-2, is EPEVTQTPSHQVTQMGQEVILRCVPISNHLYFYWYRQILGQKVEFLVSFYNNEISEKSEIFDDQFSVERPDGSNFTLKIRSTKLEDSAMYFCASNVGRGNGYTFGSGTRLTVV.

This rearrangement joins TRBV11-2 to TRBJ1-1, with D perhaps matching TRBD1 (5 bases). Germline V CDR1 and CDR2: SGHAT, FQNNGV. The V end was cut by 6 bases, the J end by 0 bases, with 14 bases between. This CDR3 has 15 amino acids. CDR3 bases: TGTGCCAGCAGGAGAGAGACAGAACTGAACACTGAAGCTTTCTTT. Its protein product is CASRRETELNTEAFF.

The chain links TRBV19 to TRBJ1-1, with D tentatively TRBD1 (5 bases). CDR3 size: 13 residues. Trimming took off 6 bases at V and 0 bases at J, with 8 bases between the two ends. Germline lookup yields CDR1 LNHDA and CDR2 SQIVND (reference sequence). CDR3 protein: CASSGTVNTEAFF. For the CDR3, the DNA is TGTGCCAGTAGCGGGACGGTGAACACTGAAGCTTTCTTT.

There are a few counts of this clone. This chain links TRBV4-3 with TRBJ2-1; no clear D. V shed 0 bases and J shed 5 bases, with 11 bases lying between them. From germline, CDR1 is LGHNA and CDR2 YSLEER. This CDR3 is 15 amino acids long. This CDR3 is CASSQDSRPDNEQFF. CDR3 in DNA: TGCGCCAGCAGCCAAGATAGCCGTCCGGACAATGAGCAGTTCTTC.

The gene calls are TRBV5-1 and TRBJ1-1; 9 positions agree with TRBD1. Germline trimming cut 2 bases from V and 6 bases from J; bases unmatched to any gene: 5. Germline V gene data show CDR1 as SGHRS and CDR2 as YFSETQ. The CDR3 spans 14 residues. CDR3 sequence: CASSLGQGYAEAFF. In DNA form, the CDR3 reads TGCGCCAGCAGCTTAGGACAGGGGTATGCTGAAGCTTTCTTT.

This clone was recorded a few times. The V and J genes are TRBV5-8 and TRBJ1-5, with D unresolved. The CDR3 extends over 13 amino acids. Trimming shortened V by 6 bases and J by 4 bases, and 11 bases separated the two germline ends. The V gene's germline CDR1 is SGHTS and CDR2 YDEGEE. Written as DNA, the CDR3 is TGTGCCAGCACCCGGGAGCAAAATCAGCCCCAGCATTTT. Protein: CASTREQNQPQHF.

This sequence joins TRBV10-3 and TRBJ1-1, with D possibly TRBD1 on 5 matching bases. The V end lost 7 bases, the J end lost 1 base, and 7 bases lay between the germline ends. CDR3 length equals 12 residues. Per germline, CDR1 ENHRY and CDR2 SYGVKD. The CDR3 coding sequence is TGTGCCATCACCGGGACGAACACTGAAGCTTTCTTT. This gives the protein CAITGTNTEAFF.

There are a few counts of this clone. The chain links TRBV11-2 to TRBJ2-5; D gene uncertain. This CDR3 spans 13 amino acids. Trimming took 5 bases from V and 1 from J, leaving 8 bases between them. Germline CDR1 is SGHAT and CDR2 is FQNNGV. The CDR3 loop reads CASSLLLQETQYF. CDR3 in DNA: TGTGCCAGCAGCCTGCTCCTCCAAGAGACCCAGTACTTC.

The rearrangement uses TRBV7-2 and TRBJ2-7, with TRBD2 identical over 10 bases. V lost 5 bases, J lost 2 bases, and 6 bases stayed unmatched. The CDR3 covers 15 residues. Germline V CDR1 and CDR2: SGHTA, FQGNSA. The DNA of the CDR3 is TGTGCCAGCAGCCCTGGACTAGCGGTTACCTACGAGCAGTACTTC. Its translation is CASSPGLAVTYEQYF.

V is TRBV28 and J is TRBJ1-6, with D perhaps matching TRBD1 (5 bases). Germline V gene lookup returns CDR1 MDHEN and CDR2 SYDVKM. This CDR3 region has 15 residues. V was trimmed by 6 bases and J by 6 bases, leaving 15 bases between them. CDR3 region: CASRVPLGVNSPLHF. DNA for the CDR3: TGTGCCAGCAGGGTTCCACTAGGGGTTAATTCACCCCTCCACTTT.

Notes on this clone: Other DNA sequences of this sample code for an identical CDR3. The chain uses TRBV2 and TRBJ1-6; D not certain. V was pared by 6 bases and J by 10 bases, with 7 bases between. Germline V gene data show CDR1 as SNHLY and CDR2 as FYNNEI. The CDR3 sequence is 11 residues long. CDR3 in amino acids: CASRGNSPLHF. CDR3 coding DNA: TGTGCCAGCAGGGGGAACTCACCCCTCCACTTT.

This sequence joins TRBV5-1 and TRBJ2-7; D not resolved. This CDR3 is built from 15 residues. With 2 bases removed from V and 4 bases from J, the gap between germline ends came to 16 bases. The germline gives CDR1 SGHRS, CDR2 YFSETQ. CDR3 sequence reads: CASSFRTETLYEQYF. As DNA, the CDR3 is TGCGCCAGCAGCTTCAGGACGGAGACGCTATACGAGCAGTACTTC.

There are many counts of this clone. The chain uses TRBV5-1 and TRBJ2-7; 11 bases fit TRBD2. The CDR3 length is 13 residues. Germline values: CDR1 SGHRS, CDR2 YFSETQ. V dropped 7 bases and J dropped 6; count of bases not matched to a gene: 6. The CDR3 reads CASAAGTSGEQYF. CDR3 coding DNA: TGCGCCAGCGCGGCCGGGACTAGCGGCGAGCAGTACTTC.

This rearrangement joins TRBV2 to TRBJ2-3; tentative D call: TRBD1 (5 bases). The CDR3 is 15 residues long. Trimming took 3 bases from V and 0 from J, leaving 10 bases between them. Germline V gene lookup returns CDR1 SNHLY and CDR2 FYNNEI. The CDR3 coding sequence is TGTGCCAGCAGTGACGACAGAACTAGCACAGATACGCAGTATTTT. Protein: CASSDDRTSTDTQYF.

To note about this clone: A much larger clone is a single base away; this may be a read error. The gene calls are TRBV7-6 and TRBJ2-2; 12 bases are a match to TRBD2. Germline-derived CDR1 and CDR2 are SGHVS and FNYEAQ. The CDR3 sequence is 14 residues long. Germline trimming cut 6 bases from V and 5 bases from J; bases unmatched to any gene: 1. The CDR3: CASSGTSGTGELFF. For the CDR3, the DNA is TGTGCCAGCAGTGGGACTAGCGGGACCGGGGAGCTGTTTTTT. The full variable domain, rest sourced from reference TRBV7-6 and TRBJ2-2, is GAGVSQSPRYKVTKRGQDVALRCDPISGHVSLYWYRQALGQGPEFLTYFNYEAQQDKSGLPNDRFSAERPEGSISTLTIQRTEQRDSAMYRCASSGTSGTGELFFGEGSRLTVL.

The J gene is TRBJ1-2, the V gene TRBV30, with D perhaps TRBD1 (5 bases). Looked up from germline, CDR1 is GTSNPN and CDR2 is SVGIG (reference sequence). The CDR3 is 13 residues long. V was shortened by 0 bases and J by 6 bases, with 11 bases between the two germline ends. The CDR3 spells CAWSVLLGDGYTF. The DNA of the CDR3 is TGTGCCTGGAGTGTACTTCTGGGGGATGGCTACACCTTC.

The chain has TRBV6-4 and TRBJ1-4, with D hard to call. The CDR3 is 15 residues long. Germline CDR1 MRHNA, CDR2 SNTAGT. Trimming took 4 bases from V and 1 from J, leaving 10 bases between them. CDR3 nucleotide sequence: TGTGCCAGCAGTGCCCGGGTAGGAACTAATGAAAAACTGTTTTTT. Protein: CASSARVGTNEKLFF.

This chain links TRBV18 with TRBJ1-6, with no clear D. CDR3 length equals 14 residues. V was shortened by 0 bases and J by 10 bases, with 10 bases between the two germline ends. The germline V gene has CDR1 KGHSH and CDR2 LQKENI. The CDR3 is CASSPPQDGSPLHF. The DNA for the CDR3 is TGTGCCAGCTCACCACCGCAGGACGGATCACCCCTCCACTTT.

V is TRBV6-5 and J is TRBJ1-1, with 7 bases that match TRBD1. V gave up 6 bases and J gave up 0 bases; unmatched junction bases: 7. Per the germline V gene, CDR1 is MNHEY and CDR2 is SVGAGI. CDR3 size: 15 residues. The CDR3 sequence is CASSRDRDLNTEAFF. The DNA of the CDR3 is TGTGCCAGCAGCCGGGACAGAGACTTGAACACTGAAGCTTTCTTT.

The V call is TRBV9, the J call TRBJ2-5, with D perhaps TRBD1 (5 bases). Germline-derived CDR1 and CDR2 are SGDLS and YYNGEE. V gave up 4 bases and J gave up 1 base, with 5 bases separating them. The CDR3 covers 12 residues. CDR3 DNA sequence: TGTGCCAGCAGCAGGGGCCAAGAGACCCAGTACTTC. Translation gives CASSRGQETQYF. Full variable domain (outside the CDR3, taken from reference TRBV9 and TRBJ2-5): DSGVTQTPKHLITATGQRVTLRCSPRSGDLSVYWYQQSLDQGLQFLIQYYNGEERAKGNILERFSAQQFPDLHSELNLSSLELGDSALYFCASSRGQETQYFGPGTRLLVL.

CDR3 region: CASSLTGRPYGYTF. In DNA, the CDR3 is TGTGCCAGCAGCCTAACTGGGCGCCCATATGGCTACACCTTC. The chain employs TRBV11-2 and TRBJ1-2; D gene uncertain. The CDR3 length is 14 residues. Per germline, CDR1 SGHAT and CDR2 FQNNGV. Trimming shortened V by 5 bases and J by 5 bases, and 15 bases separated the two germline ends.

This rearrangement joins TRBV18 to TRBJ2-4; possible D gene TRBD2, 5 bases. Germline CDR1 and CDR2: KGHSH and LQKENI. V lost 4 bases and J lost 8, with 6 bases in between. The CDR3 totals 11 residues. The CDR3 reads CASSLGDIQYF. In nucleotides, the CDR3 is TGTGCCAGCTCACTGGGAGACATTCAGTACTTC.

The chain couples TRBV4-1 to TRBJ1-6; the D gene is possibly TRBD1 (6 bases). Germline CDR1 and CDR2: MGHRA and YSYEKL. V was shortened by 0 bases and J by 11 bases, with 11 bases between the two germline ends. CDR3 length: 14 residues. DNA for the CDR3: TGCGCCAGCAGCCAAGAAACCAGGGGAACACCCCTCCACTTT. Amino acids: CASSQETRGTPLHF.

J is TRBJ1-4 and V is TRBV4-3, with D tentatively TRBD1 (6 bases). The germline gives CDR1 LGHNA, CDR2 YSLEER. V was cut by 1 base and J by 5 bases, with 11 bases left in between. The CDR3 spans 15 residues. CDR3 loop: CASSQGQAVNEKLFF. The CDR3, as DNA: TGCGCCAGCAGCCAAGGACAGGCGGTGAATGAAAAACTGTTTTTT.

This chain connects TRBV30 to TRBJ1-1; no definite D call. This CDR3 has 12 residues. The germline CDR1 and CDR2 sequences are GTSNPN and SVGIG (reference sequence). The V and J ends lost 2 bases and 2 bases respectively, with 6 bases between them. The CDR3, as DNA: TGTGCCTGGAGTTTAGATAACACTGAAGCTTTCTTT. Its translation: CAWSLDNTEAFF.

The V call is TRBV7-8, the J call TRBJ1-4; 9 positions match TRBD1. This CDR3 is built from 16 residues. V lost 0 bases to trimming and J lost 6 bases; unmatched junction nucleotides: 5. The germline gives CDR1 SGHVS, CDR2 FQNEAQ. CDR3 loop: CASSLARDRVYEKLFF. As DNA, the CDR3 is TGTGCCAGCAGCTTAGCACGGGACAGGGTATATGAAAAACTGTTTTTT.